Listed here are 5 T cell receptor beta chains from one sample, sequenced in a study of metastatic and nonmetastatic thyroid tumors. From the PCR reads, TCRdb re-called clones with MiXCR. The sample has 15,000 to 20,000 clones, about 29% seen once. All patients were treatment-naive before thyroid surgery. The sequenced sample was tumor tissue. The receptors derive from a female donor with papillary thyroid cancer or a benign thyroid nodule (not recorded which). Some clones in this sample may be carry-over from other donors' samples.

This clone was recorded a few times. It is likely a read error, because the conserved phenylalanine at the end of the CDR3 is missing. It is unclear where the CDR3 begins or ends on the DNA, so no DNA is shown, and the CDR3 is as TCRdb lists it. The rearrangement uses TRBV6-2 or TRBV6-3 and TRBJ1-1; the listed D gene, TRBD1, was not tested against the DNA. Counting both end residues, the CDR3 totals 15 amino acids. Germline V lookup: CDR1 MNHEY, CDR2 SVGEGT. CDR3 residues: CASRHQGRGNTEDFL.

Only a few counts were recorded for this clone. CDR3 sequence (DNA): TGTGCCAGCAGTGAGACTCAGGGGTACGGCAATCAGCCCCAGCATTTT. Translating gives CASSETQGYGNQPQHF. This rearrangement joins TRBV2 to TRBJ1-5; TRBD1 is a possible D gene (6 bases). The germline CDR1 and CDR2 sequences are SNHLY and FYNNEI. The ends were cut back, 3 bases at V and 2 bases at J, with 14 bases in the middle. The CDR3 length is 16 residues.

In this sample, this clone turned up many times. In nucleotides, the CDR3 is TGTGCCAGCAGCCCTAGCGGGAGTCTAGATACGCAGTATTTT. Its translation: CASSPSGSLDTQYF. V usage is TRBV7-3 and J usage is TRBJ2-3; 10 nucleotides agree with TRBD2. The germline V gene encodes CDR1 SGHTA and CDR2 FQGTGA. V gave up 5 bases and J gave up 5 bases; unmatched junction bases: 4. This CDR3 has 14 residues.

Only a few counts were recorded for this clone. The V call is TRBV15, the J call TRBJ1-5; D gene uncertain. The CDR3 spans 13 residues. The germline V and J ends were trimmed by 0 bases and 8 bases, with 8 bases remaining between them. Germline loops: CDR1 LNHNV, CDR2 YYDKDF (reference sequence). The DNA for the CDR3 is TGTGCCACCAGCAGAGAAACGTGGGAGCCCCAGCATTTT. Amino acid sequence: CATSRETWEPQHF.

Note on this clone: A read error is possible here, since a much larger clone lies one base away. The V gene is TRBV20-1, the J gene TRBJ2-1; D may be TRBD2 (6 bases). CDR3 size: 13 residues. Germline lookup yields CDR1 DFQATT and CDR2 SNEGSKA (reference sequence). The CDR3 bases are TGCAGTGCTAGAGGACTAGTGGGAAATGAGCAGCTCTTC. Translating it yields CSARGLVGNEQLF.